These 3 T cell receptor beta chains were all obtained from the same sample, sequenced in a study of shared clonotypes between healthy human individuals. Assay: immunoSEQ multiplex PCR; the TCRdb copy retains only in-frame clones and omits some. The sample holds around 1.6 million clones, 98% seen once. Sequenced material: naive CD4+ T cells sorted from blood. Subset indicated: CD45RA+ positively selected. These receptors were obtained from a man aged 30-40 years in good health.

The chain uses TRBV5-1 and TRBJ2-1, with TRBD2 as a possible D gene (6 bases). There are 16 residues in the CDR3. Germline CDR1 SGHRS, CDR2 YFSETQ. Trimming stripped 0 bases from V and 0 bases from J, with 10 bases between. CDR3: CASSLGGLSSYNEQFF. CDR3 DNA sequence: TGCGCCAGCAGCTTGGGGGGACTCTCCTCCTACAATGAGCAGTTCTTC.

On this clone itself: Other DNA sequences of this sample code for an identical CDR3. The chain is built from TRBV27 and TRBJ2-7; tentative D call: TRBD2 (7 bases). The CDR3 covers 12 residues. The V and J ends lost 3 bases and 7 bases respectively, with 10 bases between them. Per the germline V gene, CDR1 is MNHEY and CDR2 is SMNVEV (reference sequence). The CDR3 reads CASSFRGGEQYF. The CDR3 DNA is TGTGCCAGCAGTTTCAGGGGAGGGGAGCAGTACTTC.

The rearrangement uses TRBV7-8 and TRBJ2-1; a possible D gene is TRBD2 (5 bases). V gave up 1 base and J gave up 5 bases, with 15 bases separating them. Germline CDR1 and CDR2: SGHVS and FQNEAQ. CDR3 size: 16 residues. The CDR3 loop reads CASSLDRGEPNNEQFF. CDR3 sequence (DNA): TGTGCCAGCAGCTTAGATCGGGGTGAGCCCAACAATGAGCAGTTCTTC.